This T cell receptor beta chain was sequenced for a study of siplizumab effects on memory and regulatory T cells. As concerns this clone: Its specificity is unknown.

Assay: immunoSEQ multiplex PCR; the TCRdb copy retains only in-frame clones and omits some. Of 95,000 to 110,000 clones in the sample, 93% were seen once. The study's findings and limits: The mapping of alloreactive clones to unstimulated subsets covered only a minor fraction of them.

In germline, CDR1 is SEHNR, CDR2 FQNEAQ (reference sequence). Trimming removed 6 bases at V and 3 bases at J, with 8 bases between. The CDR3 consists of 12 residues. The genes are TRBV7-9 and TRBJ1-2; D gene unclear. This TCR was recovered from a human donor in good health. The specimen was Tregs sorted from blood. CDR3 nucleotide sequence: TGTGCCAGCAGTTACGATCACTATGGCTACACCTTC. This gives the protein CASSYDHYGYTF.